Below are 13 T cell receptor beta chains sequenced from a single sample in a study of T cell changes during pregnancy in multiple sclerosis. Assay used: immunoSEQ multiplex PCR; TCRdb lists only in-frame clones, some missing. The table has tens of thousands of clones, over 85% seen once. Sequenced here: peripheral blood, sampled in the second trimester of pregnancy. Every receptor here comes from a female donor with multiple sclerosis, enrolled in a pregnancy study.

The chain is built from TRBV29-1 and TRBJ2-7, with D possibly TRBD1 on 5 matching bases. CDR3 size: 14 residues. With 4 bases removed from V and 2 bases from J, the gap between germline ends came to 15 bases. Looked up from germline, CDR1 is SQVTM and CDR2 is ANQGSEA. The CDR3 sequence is CSVVGQDLPYEQYF. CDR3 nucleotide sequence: TGCAGCGTTGTGGGGCAGGACCTTCCCTACGAGCAGTACTTC.

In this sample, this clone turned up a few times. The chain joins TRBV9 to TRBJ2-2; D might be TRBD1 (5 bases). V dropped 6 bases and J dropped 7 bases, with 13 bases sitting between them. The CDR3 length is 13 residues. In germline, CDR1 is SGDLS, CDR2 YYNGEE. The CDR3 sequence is CASTPGKGGELFF. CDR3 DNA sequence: TGTGCCAGCACTCCAGGGAAAGGCGGGGAGCTGTTTTTT. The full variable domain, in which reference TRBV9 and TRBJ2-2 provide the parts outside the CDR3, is DSGVTQTPKHLITATGQRVTLRCSPRSGDLSVYWYQQSLDQGLQFLIQYYNGEERAKGNILERFSAQQFPDLHSELNLSSLELGDSALYFCASTPGKGGELFFGEGSRLTVL.

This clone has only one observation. CDR3 residues: CASSLAGGREQYF. CDR3 DNA sequence: TGTGCCAGCAGCTTGGCGGGGGGCAGGGAGCAGTACTTC. The chain uses TRBV5-6 and TRBJ2-7; a possible D gene is TRBD2 (7 bases). Trimming cost V 0 bases and J 7 bases, with 11 bases left between them. There are 13 residues in the CDR3. Germline CDR1 and CDR2: SGHDT and YYEEEE. The complete variable domain, with remaining parts taken from reference TRBV5-6 and TRBJ2-7, reads DAGVTQSPTHLIKTRGQQVTLRCSPKSGHDTVSWYQQALGQGPQFIFQYYEEEERQRGNFPDRFSGHQFPNYSSELNVNALLLGDSALYLCASSLAGGREQYFGPGTRLTVT.

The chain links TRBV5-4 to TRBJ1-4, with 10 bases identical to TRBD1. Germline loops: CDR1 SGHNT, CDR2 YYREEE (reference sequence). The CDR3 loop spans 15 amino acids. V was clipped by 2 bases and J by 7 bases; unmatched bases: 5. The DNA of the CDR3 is TGTGCCAGCAGCTTACCCGGGACAGGGGCTGAAAAACTGTTTTTT. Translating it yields CASSLPGTGAEKLFF.

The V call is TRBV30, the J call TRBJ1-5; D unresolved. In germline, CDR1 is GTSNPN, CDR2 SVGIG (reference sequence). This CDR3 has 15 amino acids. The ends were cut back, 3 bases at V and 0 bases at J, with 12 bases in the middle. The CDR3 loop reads CAWSQAGYSNQPQHF. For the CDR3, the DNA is TGTGCCTGGAGCCAAGCAGGTTATAGCAATCAGCCCCAGCATTTT.

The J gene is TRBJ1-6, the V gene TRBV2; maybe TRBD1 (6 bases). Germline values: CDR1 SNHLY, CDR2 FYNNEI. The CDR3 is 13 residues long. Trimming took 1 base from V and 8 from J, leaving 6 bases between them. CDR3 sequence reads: CASSEEGDSPLHF. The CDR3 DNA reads TGTGCCAGCAGTGAAGAGGGGGATTCACCCCTCCACTTT.

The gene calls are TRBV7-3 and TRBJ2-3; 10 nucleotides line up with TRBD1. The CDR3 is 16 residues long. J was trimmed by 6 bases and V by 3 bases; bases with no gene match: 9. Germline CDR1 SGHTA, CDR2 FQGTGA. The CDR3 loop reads CASSFVGGQGTDTQYF. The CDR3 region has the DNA TGTGCCAGCAGCTTTGTCGGGGGACAGGGGACGGATACGCAGTATTTT.

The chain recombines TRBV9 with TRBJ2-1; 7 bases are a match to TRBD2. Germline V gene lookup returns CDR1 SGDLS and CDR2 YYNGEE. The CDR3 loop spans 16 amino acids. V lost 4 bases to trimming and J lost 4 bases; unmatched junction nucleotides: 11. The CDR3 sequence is CASSLEGKRGYNEQFF. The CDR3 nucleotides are TGTGCCAGCAGCTTAGAGGGGAAGCGGGGTTACAATGAGCAGTTCTTC.

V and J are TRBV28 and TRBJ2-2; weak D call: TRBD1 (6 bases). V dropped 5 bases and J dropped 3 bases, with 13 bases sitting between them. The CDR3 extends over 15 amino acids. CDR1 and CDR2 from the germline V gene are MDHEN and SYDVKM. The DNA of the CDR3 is TGTGCCAGCAGTCTCCGACAGGCGCACACCGGGGAGCTGTTTTTT. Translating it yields CASSLRQAHTGELFF.

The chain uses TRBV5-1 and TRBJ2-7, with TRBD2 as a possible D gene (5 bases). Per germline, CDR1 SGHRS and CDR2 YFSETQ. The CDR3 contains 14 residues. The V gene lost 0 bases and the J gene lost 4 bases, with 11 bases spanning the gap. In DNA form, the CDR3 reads TGCGCCAGCAGCTTGGAGGGAGTGATGTACGAGCAGTACTTC. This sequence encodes CASSLEGVMYEQYF.

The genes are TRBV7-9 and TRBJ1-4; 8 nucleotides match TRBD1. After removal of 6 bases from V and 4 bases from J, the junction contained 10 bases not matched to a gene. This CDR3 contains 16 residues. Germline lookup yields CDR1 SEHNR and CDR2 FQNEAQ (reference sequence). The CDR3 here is CASSPRDRRINEKLFF. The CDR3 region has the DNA TGTGCCAGCAGTCCAAGGGACAGGCGGATTAATGAAAAACTGTTTTTT.

CDR3: CASSIGQDGYEQYF. CDR3 sequence (DNA): TGTGCCAGCAGCATCGGACAGGACGGCTACGAGCAGTACTTC. The rearrangement joins TRBV7-9 to TRBJ2-7; 7 bases are a match to TRBD1. Germline V gene sequence: CDR1 SEHNR, CDR2 FQNEAQ (reference sequence). The CDR3 length is 14 residues. V was pared by 5 bases and J by 3 bases, with 7 bases of the junction left unmatched.

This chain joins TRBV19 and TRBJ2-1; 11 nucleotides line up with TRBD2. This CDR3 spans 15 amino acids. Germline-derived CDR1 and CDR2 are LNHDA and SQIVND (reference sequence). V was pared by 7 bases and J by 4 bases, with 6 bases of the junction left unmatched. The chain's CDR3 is CASTLGLAEYNEQFF. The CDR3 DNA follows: TGTGCCAGTACCCTGGGACTAGCGGAATACAATGAGCAGTTCTTC.